This record looks at one TCR beta chain sequence and its context. What it binds is not known. This specimen comes from a study of a mutant IDH1 vaccine in newly diagnosed glioma. Across the study: Mean patient age was about 40 years; 62.5% were male and about 40% female.

Time point here: week 47, end of study. Topical imiquimod was applied with each vaccine dose, which held 300 ug of mutant IDH1 20-mer peptide. The CDR3 has 13 residues. CDR1 is MNHEY, CDR2 SVGAGI, per germline. The V gene lost 7 bases and the J gene lost 2 bases, with 11 bases spanning the gap. Some clones are missing from TCRdb's copy, which holds only in-frame ones; the method was immunoSEQ multiplex PCR. The sample shows tens of thousands of clones, 75% to 85% of them seen only once. This rearrangement joins TRBV6-5 to TRBJ1-2; D gene uncertain. Sequencing used PBMCs, obtained from a glioma patient whose treatment included an IDH1 peptide vaccine. This TCR was recovered from a man in his forties with glioma. The CDR3 DNA reads TGTGCCAGCACCCCCTCCTTAAACTATGGCTACACCTTC. Its protein product is CASTPSLNYGYTF.